The 32 T cell receptor beta chains given below trace back to one sample, sequenced in a study of PD-L1 blockade in urothelial cancer. TCRdb keeps only in-frame clones here, not all; method: immunoSEQ multiplex PCR. In the table there are about 35,000 clones, around 34% of which are singletons. This specimen consisted of tumor tissue, obtained before atezolizumab (anti-PD-L1) treatment. The source is a man between 60 and 75 years old with urothelial cancer.

The chain couples TRBV7-1 to TRBJ2-7, with unresolved D. TRBV7-1 is an ORF for which the function is uncertain. This CDR3 spans 15 amino acids. Trimming took 5 bases from V and 0 from J, leaving 14 bases between them. The CDR3 DNA follows: TGTGCCAGCAGCCTTGGGGTGACCAACTCCTACGAGCAGTACTTC. Translating gives CASSLGVTNSYEQYF.

The chain recombines TRBV9 with TRBJ2-1; D uncertain. Trimming removed 0 bases at V and 7 bases at J, with 17 bases between. This CDR3 region has 16 residues. Germline V gene data show CDR1 as SGDLS and CDR2 as YYNGEE. DNA of the CDR3: TGTGCCAGCAGCGTAGGTTTCAGGAACCCGGCGAATGAGCAGTTCTTC. This encodes CASSVGFRNPANEQFF.

The table lists this clone with a few counts. This rearrangement joins TRBV6-8 to TRBJ1-6; a weak D match, TRBD1 (6 bases). V dropped 5 bases and J dropped 10 bases, with 15 bases sitting between them. Germline-derived CDR1 and CDR2 are MNHGY and SAAAGT. The CDR3 is 14 residues long. For the CDR3, the DNA is TGTGCCAGCAGTGCACAGGGAGATAGATCACCCCTCCACTTT. This sequence encodes CASSAQGDRSPLHF.

This clone was seen ten or more times. V usage is TRBV11-3 and J usage is TRBJ2-7; TRBD2 might be the D (5 bases). Trimming removed 2 bases from V and 3 bases from J, with 14 bases in between. The germline V gene encodes CDR1 SGHNT and CDR2 YENEEA. This CDR3 spans 15 amino acids. The CDR3 reads CASSLKVFGDYEQYF. As DNA, the CDR3 is TGTGCCAGCAGCTTAAAGGTATTCGGGGACTACGAGCAGTACTTC.

The chain couples TRBV11-3 to TRBJ2-7; tentatively, D is TRBD2 (6 bases). The germline gives CDR1 SGHNT, CDR2 YENEEA. V dropped 5 bases and J dropped 2 bases, with 13 bases sitting between them. The CDR3 is 14 residues long. The CDR3, as DNA: TGTGCCAGCAGCGTTAGCGGATGGGCCTACGAGCAGTACTTC. Amino acid sequence: CASSVSGWAYEQYF.

J is TRBJ1-2 and V is TRBV30; 8 nucleotides match TRBD1. This CDR3 is built from 14 residues. Trimming at V came to 3 bases and at J to 3 bases, leaving 6 bases not matched to a gene. Germline V gene sequence: CDR1 GTSNPN, CDR2 SVGIG (reference sequence). The DNA of the CDR3 is TGTGCCTGGAGATTCTCGGACAGGGACTATGGCTACACCTTC. This codes for CAWRFSDRDYGYTF.

The DNA for the CDR3 is TGTGCCAGCAGCCCCGAACCGGGCTTGGCAAACATTCAGTACTTC. As protein: CASSPEPGLANIQYF. The chain employs TRBV9 and TRBJ2-4, with no clear D. The CDR3 loop spans 15 amino acids. Germline CDR1 and CDR2: SGDLS and YYNGEE. Between the trimmed V and J ends, which lost 4 bases and 6 bases, there was a span of 17 bases.

The rearrangement links TRBV5-1 to TRBJ2-7; D possibly corresponds to TRBD1 (8 bases). Germline lookup yields CDR1 SGHRS and CDR2 YFSETQ. This CDR3 contains 14 residues. The ends were cut back, 6 bases at V and 5 bases at J, with 18 bases in the middle. The CDR3 DNA reads as TGCGCCAGCACATCACAGGGGGGGGCCGACGAGCAGTACTTC. Translation gives CASTSQGGADEQYF.

The gene calls are TRBV18 and TRBJ2-5; no firm D call. The V and J ends lost 3 bases and 1 base respectively, with 3 bases between them. Germline V gene data show CDR1 as KGHSH and CDR2 as LQKENI. This CDR3 has 12 residues. CDR3 sequence (DNA): TGTGCCAGCTCACCCAGCCAAGAGACCCAGTACTTC. Protein: CASSPSQETQYF. Supplemented by reference TRBV18 and TRBJ2-5, the full variable domain reads NAGVMQNPRHLVRRRGQEARLRCSPMKGHSHVYWYRQLPEEGLKFMVYLQKENIIDESGMPKERFSAEFPKEGPSILRIQQVVRGDSAAYFCASSPSQETQYFGPGTRLLVL.

The gene calls are TRBV28 and TRBJ2-4; D is ambiguous. The germline CDR1 and CDR2 sequences are MDHEN and SYDVKM. The V and J ends lost 4 bases and 0 bases respectively, with 7 bases between them. The CDR3 has 14 amino acids. The CDR3 sequence is CASSSKRAKNIQYF. The CDR3 DNA is TGTGCCAGCAGTTCAAAGAGAGCCAAAAACATTCAGTACTTC.

In its sample, this clone was seen once. The V and J genes are TRBV19 and TRBJ1-2, with unresolved D. V was clipped by 1 base and J by 8 bases, with 17 bases between them. CDR1 is LNHDA and CDR2 is SQIVND in the germline V gene (reference sequence). This CDR3 comprises 15 residues. In nucleotides, the CDR3 is TGTGCCAGTAGTATAGGAGAGAACCGGGGAAGAGGCTACACCTTC. Its translation: CASSIGENRGRGYTF.

The rearrangement joins TRBV6-7 to TRBJ1-1, with TRBD1 as a possible D gene (6 bases). TRBV6-7 counts as an open reading frame of uncertain function. This CDR3 spans 12 amino acids. V lost 2 bases, J lost 9 bases, and 10 bases lay in between. CDR3 nucleotide sequence: TGTGCCAGCAGTTACGGGGGCTCCAAAGCTTTCTTT. It specifies CASSYGGSKAFF.

This clone was counted a few times. This chain uses TRBV5-3 with TRBJ1-3; maybe TRBD1 (5 bases). TRBV5-3 is labeled an ORF, and its function is uncertain. The CDR3 is made up of 16 amino acids. V dropped 1 base and J dropped 0 bases, with 11 bases sitting between them. The CDR3 bases are TGTGCCAGAAGCTTGCCTCAGGGTTTCTCTGGAAACACCATATATTTT. Translating gives CARSLPQGFSGNTIYF.

This clone has just a few counts. This chain connects TRBV6-8 to TRBJ1-1; unclear D gene. V was shortened by 5 bases and J by 8 bases, with 15 bases between the two germline ends. Germline V lookup: CDR1 MNHGY, CDR2 SAAAGT. The CDR3 length is 13 residues. The CDR3 reads CASSESGSIEAFF. The CDR3 DNA reads TGTGCCAGCAGTGAGTCAGGCAGCATAGAAGCTTTCTTT.

The rearrangement links TRBV15 to TRBJ1-2; D is possibly TRBD1 (6 bases). Looked up from germline, CDR1 is LNHNV and CDR2 is YYDKDF (reference sequence). The length of the CDR3 is 15 residues. Trimming shortened V by 5 bases and J by 8 bases, and 21 bases separated the two germline ends. The chain's CDR3 is CATSGRTVAQGGYTF. The CDR3 nucleotides read TGTGCCACCAGCGGAAGGACAGTCGCCCAGGGAGGCTACACCTTC.

V usage is TRBV28 and J usage is TRBJ1-3; tentative D call: TRBD1 (6 bases). The CDR3 has 15 residues. V was cut by 8 bases and J by 4 bases, with 18 bases left in between. In germline, CDR1 is MDHEN, CDR2 SYDVKM. The CDR3 here is CASRQGRMVGNTIYF. The DNA for the CDR3 is TGTGCCAGCCGTCAGGGGCGGATGGTGGGAAACACCATATATTTT.

This chain uses TRBV7-6 with TRBJ2-1; D possibly corresponds to TRBD1 (5 bases). Deletions cut 5 bases from V and 4 bases from J, with 18 bases between. Germline V lookup: CDR1 SGHVS, CDR2 FNYEAQ. This CDR3 is built from 16 residues. The CDR3 spells CASSPAESGSYNEQFF. The CDR3 DNA reads as TGTGCCAGCAGCCCTGCCGAGTCAGGGTCTTACAATGAGCAGTTCTTC.

The chain joins TRBV6-8 to TRBJ2-2; weak D call: TRBD2 (6 bases). The CDR3 extends over 14 amino acids. V lost 6 bases, J lost 3 bases, and 11 bases lay in between. Germline CDR1 MNHGY, CDR2 SAAAGT. The CDR3, as DNA: TGTGCCAGCAGCCGCGGGACCGACACCGGGGAGCTGTTTTTT. Its translation is CASSRGTDTGELFF.

The V gene is TRBV19, the J gene TRBJ1-2; D is undetermined. Germline lookup yields CDR1 LNHDA and CDR2 SQIVND (reference sequence). The length of the CDR3 is 15 residues. Trimming took 3 bases from V and 1 from J, leaving 12 bases between them. The CDR3 DNA is TGTGCCAGTAGTATGATCCAGCCTTATAACTATGGCTACACCTTC. Its translation: CASSMIQPYNYGYTF.

The CDR3 sequence is CASTSRGTGVPGNTIYF. The DNA of the CDR3 is TGTGCCAGCACCTCTCGGGGGACAGGGGTCCCTGGAAACACCATATATTTT. The chain combines TRBV28 with TRBJ1-3, with 10 bases fitting TRBD1. The V and J ends lost 7 bases and 2 bases, in that order; junction bases with no gene match: 11. The CDR3 consists of 17 residues. CDR1 and CDR2 from the germline V gene are MDHEN and SYDVKM.

V gene TRBV6-7 combines with J gene TRBJ2-1; no clear D. TRBV6-7 is annotated as an ORF whose role is uncertain. This CDR3 has 12 residues. The V end was cut by 5 bases, the J end by 11 bases, with 13 bases between. The CDR3 reads CASSTPGSKQFF. CDR3 bases: TGTGCCAGCAGTACCCCAGGTAGTAAGCAGTTCTTC.

This clone was seen more than once but under ten times. This chain links TRBV11-3 with TRBJ1-5; D not resolved. With 6 bases removed from V and 5 bases from J, the gap between germline ends came to 14 bases. The CDR3 has 14 amino acids. CDR1 and CDR2 (germline): SGHNT, YENEEA. This CDR3 reads CASSHPGTYQPQHF. The DNA of the CDR3 is TGTGCCAGCAGTCACCCAGGCACCTATCAGCCCCAGCATTTT.

The chain employs TRBV15 and TRBJ2-2; 7 bases are a match to TRBD1. The CDR3 spans 19 residues. CDR1 is LNHNV, CDR2 YYDKDF, per germline (reference sequence). J was trimmed by 7 bases and V by 1 base; bases with no gene match: 18. The CDR3: CATSRVGTEWTRRRGELFF. CDR3 coding DNA: TGTGCCACCAGCAGAGTTGGGACAGAGTGGACACGCCGTCGCGGGGAGCTGTTTTTT.

This clone was seen only a few times. V usage is TRBV6-8 and J usage is TRBJ1-1, with D perhaps matching TRBD1 (5 bases). CDR3 length: 13 amino acids. Trimming removed 2 bases from V and 5 bases from J, with 9 bases in between. Germline V gene data show CDR1 as MNHGY and CDR2 as SAAAGT. The CDR3 reads CASSYGGGTEAFF. The CDR3 DNA reads as TGTGCCAGCAGTTACGGTGGGGGGACTGAAGCTTTCTTT.

V is TRBV5-1 and J is TRBJ2-1; D is uncertain. Germline CDR1 reads SGHRS; CDR2 reads YFSETQ. The CDR3 contains 16 residues. Trimming removed 2 bases from V and 8 bases from J, with 20 bases in between. The CDR3 sequence: CASSFRASQVSDEQFF. CDR3 bases: TGCGCCAGCAGCTTTAGGGCGTCTCAGGTTTCCGATGAGCAGTTCTTC.

The CDR3 sequence: CATKNTGWGYTF. The CDR3 region has the DNA TGTGCCACCAAGAATACAGGGTGGGGCTACACCTTC. The rearrangement uses TRBV28 and TRBJ1-2, with D possibly TRBD1 on 6 matching bases. With 10 bases removed from V and 8 bases from J, the gap between germline ends came to 17 bases. The CDR3 sequence is 12 residues long. CDR1 and CDR2 (germline): MDHEN, SYDVKM.

This clone was observed many times. The CDR3 here is CASSHVDSGANVLTF. The CDR3 DNA reads as TGCGCCAGCAGCCATGTAGACTCTGGGGCCAACGTCCTGACTTTC. The chain has TRBV4-1 and TRBJ2-6; D is unclear. The CDR3 has 15 amino acids. V was cut by 3 bases and J by 0 bases, with 6 bases left in between. The germline gives CDR1 MGHRA, CDR2 YSYEKL.

The chain recombines TRBV19 with TRBJ2-1; D remains ambiguous. CDR3 length: 14 amino acids. Per germline, CDR1 LNHDA and CDR2 SQIVND (reference sequence). V was trimmed by 7 bases and J by 8 bases, leaving 18 bases between them. The CDR3 sequence is CASTPGSLVDEQFF. The CDR3 DNA reads as TGTGCCAGTACCCCAGGTAGCTTGGTGGATGAGCAGTTCTTC.

This rearrangement joins TRBV30 to TRBJ1-2; 10 nucleotides match TRBD1. Trimming cost V 0 bases and J 8 bases; bases outside gene matches: 3. The CDR3 covers 13 residues. CDR1 and CDR2 from the germline V gene are GTSNPN and SVGIG (reference sequence). The CDR3 here is CAWSVDRGQGYTF. The CDR3 nucleotides are TGTGCCTGGAGTGTAGACAGGGGGCAAGGCTACACCTTC.

The rearrangement links TRBV7-6 to TRBJ1-3; TRBD1 might be the D (6 bases). Between the trimmed V and J ends, which lost 4 bases and 3 bases, there was a span of 19 bases. The CDR3 is made up of 17 amino acids. CDR1 is SGHVS, CDR2 FNYEAQ, per germline. CDR3 sequence (DNA): TGTGCCAGCAGCTATAGGGTCTCGGGGGCGTTTGGAAACACCATATATTTT. Its translation: CASSYRVSGAFGNTIYF.

This sequence joins TRBV18 and TRBJ2-3; unclear D gene. Germline V gene sequence: CDR1 KGHSH, CDR2 LQKENI. Trimming removed 5 bases at V and 1 base at J, with 13 bases between. This CDR3 comprises 15 residues. In nucleotides, the CDR3 is TGTGCCAGCTCATCCAGTATCCCCGGCACAGATACGCAGTATTTT. Amino acids: CASSSSIPGTDTQYF.

This clone was detected ten times or more. The chain recombines TRBV9 with TRBJ2-5; D perhaps matches TRBD1 (6 bases). Deletions cut 0 bases from V and 5 bases from J, with 17 bases between. This CDR3 region has 16 residues. Per the germline V gene, CDR1 is SGDLS and CDR2 is YYNGEE. The CDR3 protein is CASSVGGRGSAETQYF. The CDR3 DNA reads as TGTGCCAGCAGCGTAGGGGGCAGGGGTTCAGCGGAGACCCAGTACTTC.